The T cell receptor (beta chain) under discussion was sequenced for a study of T cells in Graves' hyperthyroidism and ophthalmopathy. Researchers barred patients who had uncontrolled infection, other autoimmune disease, pregnancy or lactation. An approximately 10 ml volume of fresh peripheral blood provided the PBMCs. This clonotype was counted at least ten times. Its cognate antigen is unknown. Study-wide results and caveats: Most thyroid clonotypes with frequency above 0.001 were detected in blood. The model made its ophthalmopathy prediction, and onset followed a median approximately 6.5 months later.

RNA transcripts gave rise to amplified TCR beta CDR3 regions. A first-round RT-PCR of the TCR CDR3 used the HTBI primer set. TCRdb passed the multiplex PCR reads through MiXCR, listing each CDR3 protein once. The repertoire includes 350,000 to 400,000 distinct CDR3 sequences, around 18% of them detected once, and over 35% sits in the top ten. This CDR3 is 15 amino acids long. Germline assignment: CDR1 MDHEN and CDR2 SYDVKM. V dropped 5 bases and J dropped 1 base, with 12 bases sitting between them. This sequence originates from a man aged 18 to 30 with Graves' ophthalmopathy. The J gene is TRBJ1-5, the V gene TRBV28; D perhaps matches TRBD1 (6 bases). Sequencing was carried out using blood. The CDR3 DNA follows: TGTGCCAGCAGTATGGGAGGACAGAGCAATCAGCCCCAGCATTTT. This translates into CASSMGGQSNQPQHF.